This T cell receptor (beta chain) was retrieved from a study of shared T cell receptors in the human thymus. Only in-frame clones appear in the TCRdb table, and some are missing; sequencing was by immunoSEQ multiplex PCR. The repertoire has hundreds of thousands of clones, about 87% of them found once; the top ten carry over 0.008%. The CDR3 runs 17 residues. In germline, CDR1 is MDHEN, CDR2 SYDVKM. Germline trimming cut 5 bases from V and 3 bases from J; bases unmatched to any gene: 12. These same data were also listed under a study on human thymus T cells. Per that paper: Resections removed during corrective heart surgery provided the thymus tissue used. Thymic as well as blood repertoires seemed to favor certain V and J genes unevenly. Unrelated individuals were reported by related research to share highly overlapping thymic repertoires.

The sample taken for sequencing was thymocytes. This TCR derives from a boy under two years old with a congenital heart defect. The rearrangement joins TRBV28 to TRBJ1-3, with 8 bases lining up with TRBD1. The CDR3 nucleotides are TGTGCCAGCAGTCCCCTTCGGGACAGGCCAGGTGGAAACACCATATATTTT. This translates into CASSPLRDRPGGNTIYF.